This T cell receptor beta chain was captured by sequencing in a study of blood T cell repertoires in COVID-19. Overall study context: There were acute and convalescent COVID-19 samples, and they came from the United States, Italy and Spain.

The CDR3 runs 14 residues. V trimming: 3 bases; J trimming: 5 bases; junction bases outside the gene matches: 4. Per the germline V gene, CDR1 is SGHAT and CDR2 is FQNNGV. This clone was seen only once. Original processing methods: From reference gene primer amplification, estimates of nucleated cell counts were derived. Measured with immunoSEQ multiplex PCR; TCRdb has only the in-frame clones, and not every one. V and J calls and clone size are copied from that table; D and trimming were computed from the DNA. Among under 200,000 clones listed, around nine tenths were seen once. The chain links TRBV11-2 to TRBJ1-5, with 7 bases fitting TRBD1. The receptor comes from a man between 18 and 35 years old with active or convalescent COVID-19. The sequenced material came from peripheral blood. The CDR3 protein is CASSLKGADQPQHF. CDR3 bases: TGTGCCAGCAGCTTGAAGGGGGCCGATCAGCCCCAGCATTTT.